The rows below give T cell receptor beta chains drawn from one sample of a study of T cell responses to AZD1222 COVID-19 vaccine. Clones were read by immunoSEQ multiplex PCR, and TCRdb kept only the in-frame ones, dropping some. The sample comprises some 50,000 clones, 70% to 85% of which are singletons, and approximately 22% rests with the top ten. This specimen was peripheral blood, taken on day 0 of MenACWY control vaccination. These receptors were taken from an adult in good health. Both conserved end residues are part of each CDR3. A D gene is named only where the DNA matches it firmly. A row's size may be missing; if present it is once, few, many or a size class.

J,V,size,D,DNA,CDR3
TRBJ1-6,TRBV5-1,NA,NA,TGCGCCAGCAGCCAGGGACGGGATAATTCACCCCTCCACTTT,CASSQGRDNSPLHF
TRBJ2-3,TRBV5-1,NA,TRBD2,TGCGCCAGCAGCTTGGGATCAGCGGGGGGAACAGATACGCAGTATTTT,CASSLGSAGGTDTQYF
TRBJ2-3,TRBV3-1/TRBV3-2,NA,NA,TGTGCCAGCAGCCAAGTGTCGGGAGATACGCAGTATTTT,CASSQVSGDTQYF
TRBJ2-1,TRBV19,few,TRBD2,TGTGCCAGTAGTATAGAGGCGGCTAGCGGGCATGAGCAGTTCTTC,CASSIEAASGHEQFF
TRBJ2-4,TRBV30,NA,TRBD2,TGTGCCTGGACCTTAGGACTAGCGGGCGAACTAGCCAAAAACATTCAGTACTTC,CAWTLGLAGELAKNIQYF
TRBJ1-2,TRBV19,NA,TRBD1,TGTGCCACTCATCCGGGGACAGAGCGTAGCTATGGCTACACCTTC,CATHPGTERSYGYTF
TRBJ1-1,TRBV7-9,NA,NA,TGTGCCAGCTCCCGTGGCGGGGACACTGAAGCTTTCTTT,CASSRGGDTEAFF
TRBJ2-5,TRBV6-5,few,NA,TGTGCCACCCTTTACCTTAGCCACGCGCAAGAGACCCAGTACTTC,CATLYLSHAQETQYF
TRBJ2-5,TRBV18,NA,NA,TGTGCCAGCTCACCCGTAGGGGAGACCCAGTACTTC,CASSPVGETQYF
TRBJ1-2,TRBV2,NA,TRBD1,TGTGCCAGCACCCGCAGGGGGACGCAAATAAACTATGGCTACACCTTC,CASTRRGTQINYGYTF
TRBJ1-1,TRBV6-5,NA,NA,TGTGCCAGCAGTTTAGGAGATACTGAAGCTTTCTTT,CASSLGDTEAFF
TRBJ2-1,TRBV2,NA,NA,TGTGCCACAGGAGGCAATGAGCAGTTCTTC,CATGGNEQFF
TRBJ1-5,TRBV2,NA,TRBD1,TGTGCCAGCAGGATCAACTACAGGGGAGATCAGCCCCAGCATTTT,CASRINYRGDQPQHF
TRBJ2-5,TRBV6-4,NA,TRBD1,TGTGCCAGCAGTGAGAATACAGGGGGCCCAGAGACCCAGTACTTC,CASSENTGGPETQYF
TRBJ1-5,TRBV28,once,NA,TGTGCCAGCAGTTTAAAAGGGGACGGGATTCAGCCCCAGCATTTT,CASSLKGDGIQPQHF
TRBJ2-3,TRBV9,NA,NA,TGTGCCAGCAGCGTCGGGCCTTCAGTGGATACGCAGTATTTT,CASSVGPSVDTQYF
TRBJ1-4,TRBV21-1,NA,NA,TGTGCCAGCAGCAAAGGGACTCAGGGCGCCACAACTAATGAAAAACTGTTTTTT,CASSKGTQGATTNEKLFF
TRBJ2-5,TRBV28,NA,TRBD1,TGTGCCACCACACCAGGGACAGTCTTTTCGGAGACCCAGTACTTC,CATTPGTVFSETQYF
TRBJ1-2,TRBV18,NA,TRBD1,TGTGCCAGCTCACTAGGGCCGGGACAGGCGAATATCTATGGCTACACCTTC,CASSLGPGQANIYGYTF
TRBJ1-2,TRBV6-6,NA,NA,TGTGCCAGCCAGGGTGCGGGCGCGAAGAGCTTC,CASQGAGAKSF
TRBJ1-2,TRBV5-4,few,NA,TGTGCCAGCAGCTTGCTGGGTGGGGGGCCCAGGGGCTACACCTTC,CASSLLGGGPRGYTF
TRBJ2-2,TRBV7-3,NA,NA,TGTGCCAGCAGCCCTGAGGGACTCTCTGGGGACACCGGGGAGCTGTTTTTT,CASSPEGLSGDTGELFF
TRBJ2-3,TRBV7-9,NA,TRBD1,TGTGCCAGCAGCTACTCGACAGGGACGACAGATACGCAGTATTTT,CASSYSTGTTDTQYF
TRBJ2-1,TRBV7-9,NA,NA,TGTGCCAGCAGCCCCCATACCCTCAATGAGCAGTTCTTC,CASSPHTLNEQFF
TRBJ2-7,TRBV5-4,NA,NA,TGTGCCAGCAGCTTGGCCCCACAATACGAGCAGTACTTC,CASSLAPQYEQYF
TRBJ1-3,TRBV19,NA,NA,TGTGCCACCTCACAGGAATACTCTGGAAACACCATATATTTT,CATSQEYSGNTIYF
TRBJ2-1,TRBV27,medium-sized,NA,TGTGCCAGCAGCCTTACAGGGTACAATGAGCAGTTCTTC,CASSLTGYNEQFF
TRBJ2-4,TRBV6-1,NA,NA,TGTGCCAGCAGTGAATTGGGTTCGGCCAAAAACATTCAGTACTTC,CASSELGSAKNIQYF
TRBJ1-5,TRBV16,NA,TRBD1,TGTGCCAGCAGCCCCTTCTGGACAGGGAGAGACAATCAGCCCCAGCATTTT,CASSPFWTGRDNQPQHF
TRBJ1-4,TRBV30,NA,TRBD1,TGTGCCTGGGTAGACAGGGGACTAAATGAAAAACTGTTTTTT,CAWVDRGLNEKLFF
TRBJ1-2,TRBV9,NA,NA,TGTGCCAGCAGCGTAGCTTGGGGGGGCGCATATGGCTACACCTTC,CASSVAWGGAYGYTF
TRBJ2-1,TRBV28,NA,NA,TGTGCCAGCAGAATGTCGAACGGTGAGCAGTTCTTC,CASRMSNGEQFF
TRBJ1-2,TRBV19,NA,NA,TGTGCCAGTAGTATTCGCACAGAAAACTATGGCTACACCTTC,CASSIRTENYGYTF
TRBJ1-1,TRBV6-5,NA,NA,TGTGCCAGCAGTTACAGTGGGTTGGGCACTGAAGCTTTCTTT,CASSYSGLGTEAFF
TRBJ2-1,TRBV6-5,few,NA,TGTGCCAGCAGTTGGCCAGAGGGTGAGCAGTTCTTC,CASSWPEGEQFF
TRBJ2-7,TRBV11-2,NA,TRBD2,TGTGCCAGCAGCTTAATCGCCGGGACTAGCGGGAGTGGGTACGAGCAGTACTTC,CASSLIAGTSGSGYEQYF
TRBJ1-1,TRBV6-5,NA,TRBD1,TGTGCCAGCAGCCTGACAGGGGATAACACTGAAGCTTTCTTT,CASSLTGDNTEAFF
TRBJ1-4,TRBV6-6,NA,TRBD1,TGTGCCAGCAGACCCCGGACAGGGCCCGAAGAAAAACTGTTTTTT,CASRPRTGPEEKLFF
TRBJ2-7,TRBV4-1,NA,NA,TGCGCCAGCAGCCCCGGCAGGGCCCCCTACGAGCAGTACTTC,CASSPGRAPYEQYF
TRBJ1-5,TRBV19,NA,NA,TGTGCCAGTAGTGGTATCGTAACCCAGCCCCAGCATTTT,CASSGIVTQPQHF
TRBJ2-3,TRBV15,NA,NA,TGTGCCACCAGCAACCGGAGCACAGATACGCAGTATTTT,CATSNRSTDTQYF
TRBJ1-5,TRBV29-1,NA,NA,TGCAGCGCCCAAGGCGGGGATAGCAATCAGCCCCAGCATTTT,CSAQGGDSNQPQHF
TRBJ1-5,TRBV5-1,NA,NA,TGCGCCAGCAGCCCGGACGGAGGGAGCAATCAGCCCCAGCATTTT,CASSPDGGSNQPQHF
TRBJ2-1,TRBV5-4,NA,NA,TGTGCCAGCAGCTTGGCAGGGGTCAGAGAGCAGTTCTTC,CASSLAGVREQFF
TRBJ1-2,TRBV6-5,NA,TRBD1,TGTGCCAGCACAACGGGACAGGGGAAGGGCTACACCTTC,CASTTGQGKGYTF
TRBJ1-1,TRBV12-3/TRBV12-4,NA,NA,TGTGCCAGCAGCCTTGGCCCTAGGGAGGAAGCTTTCTTT,CASSLGPREEAFF
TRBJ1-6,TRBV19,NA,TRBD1,TGTGCCAGTAGTGGTCCCGGGACAGGTTCGGAACCCCTCCACTTT,CASSGPGTGSEPLHF
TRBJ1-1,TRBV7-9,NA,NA,TGTGCCAGCAGCTTAGTCACAGGTCCGAACACTGAAGCTTTCTTT,CASSLVTGPNTEAFF
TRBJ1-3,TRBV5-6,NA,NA,TGTGCCAGCAGCTTGGGAAGGGGCGCCTCTGGAAACACCATATATTTT,CASSLGRGASGNTIYF
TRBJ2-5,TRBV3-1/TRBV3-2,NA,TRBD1,TGTGCCAGCAGCCAAGATGGAGACAGGGAAGAGACCCAGTACTTC,CASSQDGDREETQYF
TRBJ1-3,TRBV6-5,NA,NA,TGTGCCAGCAGTTTAGGACCCTTAACCTCTGGAAACACCATATATTTT,CASSLGPLTSGNTIYF
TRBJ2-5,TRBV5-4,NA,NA,TGTGCCAGCAGCCCCTCCCCGCGCTCGGGGGAGACCCAGTACTTC,CASSPSPRSGETQYF
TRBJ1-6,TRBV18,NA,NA,TGTGCCAGCTCACCGGGGGTGGGGGGCACGACACCCCTCCACTTT,CASSPGVGGTTPLHF